The entry below describes one T cell receptor beta chain. Its antigen remains unidentified. The source of the sample is a study of shared clonotypes between healthy human individuals. The CDR3 has 13 residues. V dropped 5 bases and J dropped 4 bases, with 11 bases sitting between them. In germline, CDR1 is LGHNA, CDR2 YNFKEQ. The repertoire was sequenced with immunoSEQ multiplex PCR; TCRdb's copy has only in-frame clones and lacks some. Counted here are around 99,000 clones, 60% to 75% occurring once; the ten biggest clones make up approximately 46%. Regarding the study as a whole: A handful of donors showed sharing of approximately 5% of naive CD4 clonotypes. Generation probability values for non-shared clonotypes were lower than those for clonotypes shared by all four donors.

V gene TRBV4-2 combines with J gene TRBJ1-1; D remains unclear. Sequenced sample: memory CD8+ T cells sorted from blood. Specified subset: CD45RO+ cells pooled with CCR7-negative TemRA cells. The clonotype originates from a man aged 25-45 years in good health. The CDR3: CASSYEGATEAFF. CDR3 sequence (DNA): TGTGCCAGCAGCTACGAAGGAGCCACTGAAGCTTTCTTT.